The 19 T cell receptor beta chains in this list originate from one sample, sequenced in a study of vaccination effects on CD4 cells after COVID-19. Sequenced by immunoSEQ multiplex PCR; TCRdb stores in-frame clones only, minus some. The sample comprises tens of thousands of clones, over 75% of which are singletons, and approximately 2.4% rests with the top ten. After around ten days in culture, the CD4+ T cells were isolated. The vaccine given was either BNT162b2 or mRNA-1273, in two doses. Their antigens are not known. The sample in question was CD4+ T cells from PBMCs cultured without peptide, obtained after COVID-19 vaccination. These receptors were obtained from a human donor who received a COVID-19 vaccine.

This chain uses TRBV10-3 with TRBJ2-5; D remains unclear. The CDR3 extends over 13 amino acids. Germline V gives CDR1 ENHRY, CDR2 SYGVKD. Between the trimmed V and J ends, which lost 5 bases and 2 bases, there was a span of 9 bases. CDR3 in amino acids: CAISKTDQETQYF. The DNA of the CDR3 is TGTGCCATCAGTAAGACGGATCAAGAGACCCAGTACTTC.

The rearrangement links TRBV6-6 to TRBJ1-2; unclear D gene. Trimming shortened V by 6 bases and J by 1 base, and 15 bases separated the two germline ends. Germline V gene lookup returns CDR1 MNHNY and CDR2 SVGAGI (reference sequence). There are 15 residues in the CDR3. CDR3 in amino acids: CASRDRPGVNYGYTF. The CDR3 nucleotides read TGTGCCAGCAGGGATAGACCGGGAGTTAACTATGGCTACACCTTC.

This chain joins TRBV5-1 and TRBJ1-1; weak D call: TRBD1 (6 bases). The CDR3 covers 14 residues. From germline, CDR1 is SGHRS and CDR2 YFSETQ. With 6 bases removed from V and 5 bases from J, the gap between germline ends came to 17 bases. In DNA, the CDR3 is TGCGCCAGCAAGCCCGGGACACCGCCGACTGAAGCTTTCTTT. Residues: CASKPGTPPTEAFF.

This clone was seen just once. This chain links TRBV7-3 with TRBJ2-3; D not resolved. V shed 5 bases and J shed 4 bases, with 10 bases lying between them. Germline V gene lookup returns CDR1 SGHTA and CDR2 FQGTGA. The CDR3 totals 13 residues. The CDR3: CASSTYNPDTQYF. In DNA form, the CDR3 reads TGTGCCAGCAGCACTTATAACCCAGATACGCAGTATTTT.

The V call is TRBV24-1, the J call TRBJ2-5; 8 bases are a match to TRBD2. This CDR3 contains 15 residues. Germline V lookup: CDR1 KGHDR, CDR2 SFDVKD. Trimming took 9 bases from V and 5 from J; bases not matched to a gene: 13. CDR3 amino acids: CATRLTGGTFETQYF. DNA for the CDR3: TGTGCCACCCGTTTAACGGGAGGGACATTTGAGACCCAGTACTTC.

This clone has just a few counts. The V and J genes are TRBV28 and TRBJ2-3, with D perhaps matching TRBD2 (6 bases). The germline V gene has CDR1 MDHEN and CDR2 SYDVKM. V dropped 4 bases and J dropped 2 bases, with 19 bases sitting between them. This CDR3 has 17 amino acids. CDR3 coding DNA: TGTGCCAGCAGTTCCGCCGGCGGGGTTGGATACACAGATACGCAGTATTTT. As protein: CASSSAGGVGYTDTQYF.

The chain uses TRBV10-1 and TRBJ1-5; D is possibly TRBD1 (5 bases). CDR1 and CDR2 (germline): WNHNN, SYGVQD (reference sequence). Trimming took off 10 bases at V and 7 bases at J, with 11 bases between the two ends. The length of the CDR3 is 11 residues. CDR3 nucleotides: TGCGCCACCAGGGTTGCCCAGCCCCAGCATTTT. This sequence encodes CATRVAQPQHF.

The rearrangement links TRBV12-5 to TRBJ1-5, with 7 nucleotides matching TRBD1. Germline V CDR1 and CDR2: LGHNT, FRNRAP. The CDR3 length is 17 residues. J was trimmed by 2 bases and V by 6 bases; bases with no gene match: 13. The CDR3 DNA reads TGTGCTAGTGGAAGAACTCAGGGGGAGTGGGGCAATCAGCCCCAGCATTTT. Translated: CASGRTQGEWGNQPQHF.

The chain is built from TRBV7-2 and TRBJ1-4; 7 nucleotides line up with TRBD1. The germline V gene encodes CDR1 SGHTA and CDR2 FQGNSA. The CDR3 spans 15 residues. Unmatched junction bases numbered 7, after V lost 4 bases and J lost 5 bases. The CDR3 DNA reads as TGTGCCAGCAGCTCTCCGACAGGGATCAATGAAAAACTGTTTTTT. This encodes CASSSPTGINEKLFF.

This chain links TRBV29-1 with TRBJ1-2; possibly TRBD1 for D (5 bases). Germline lookup yields CDR1 SQVTM and CDR2 ANQGSEA. V shed 6 bases and J shed 4 bases, with 15 bases lying between them. The length of the CDR3 is 13 residues. The CDR3 DNA sequence: TGCAGCGTATACAGGACCCGCGCCTATGGCTACACCTTC. It encodes CSVYRTRAYGYTF.

The genes are TRBV9 and TRBJ2-3, with unresolved D. The V end was cut by 4 bases, the J end by 0 bases, with 15 bases between. The germline gives CDR1 SGDLS, CDR2 YYNGEE. The CDR3 runs to 16 residues. The CDR3 loop is CASSPGDITSTDTQYF. In DNA, the CDR3 is TGTGCCAGCAGCCCCGGTGACATAACTAGCACAGATACGCAGTATTTT.

This rearrangement joins TRBV5-1 to TRBJ2-6; D unresolved. The CDR3 totals 15 residues. Germline values: CDR1 SGHRS, CDR2 YFSETQ. Between the trimmed V and J ends, which lost 1 base and 0 bases, there was a span of 5 bases. The CDR3: CASSLSFSGANVLTF. The CDR3 coding sequence is TGCGCCAGCAGCTTGAGCTTCTCTGGGGCCAACGTCCTGACTTTC.

This chain joins TRBV30 and TRBJ1-5, with 10 positions matching TRBD1. CDR3 length: 13 residues. Per the germline V gene, CDR1 is GTSNPN and CDR2 is SVGIG (reference sequence). The V and J ends lost 5 bases and 4 bases, in that order; junction bases with no gene match: 2. The CDR3 DNA reads TGTGCCTGGGCGGACAGGGGGAATCAGCCCCAGCATTTT. This gives the protein CAWADRGNQPQHF.

The chain has TRBV24-1 and TRBJ1-2; 10 bases fit TRBD1. The germline CDR1 and CDR2 sequences are KGHDR and SFDVKD. The CDR3 totals 15 residues. V shed 2 bases, J shed 2 bases, and the junction held 1 base outside the gene matches. CDR3 region: CATSDWGQGNYGYTF. For the CDR3, the DNA is TGTGCCACCAGTGATTGGGGACAGGGGAACTATGGCTACACCTTC.

This chain joins TRBV7-3 and TRBJ1-5; the match to TRBD1 covers 9 bases. The CDR3 has 17 amino acids. V lost 1 base to trimming and J lost 1 base; unmatched junction nucleotides: 5. Per the germline V gene, CDR1 is SGHTA and CDR2 is FQGTGA. The CDR3 region has the DNA TGTGCCAGCAGCTTAAATCCGACAGGGGGAAGCAATCAGCCCCAGCATTTT. Protein product: CASSLNPTGGSNQPQHF.

The chain has TRBV5-1 and TRBJ1-6, with 7 bases that match TRBD1. CDR1 and CDR2 from the germline V gene are SGHRS and YFSETQ. The CDR3 is made up of 14 amino acids. Trimming cost V 5 bases and J 5 bases; bases outside gene matches: 4. Here the CDR3 reads CASRWDRNNSPLHF. In nucleotides, the CDR3 is TGCGCCAGCAGATGGGACAGAAATAATTCACCCCTCCACTTT. Full variable domain (outside the CDR3, taken from reference TRBV5-1 and TRBJ1-6): KAGVTQTPRYLIKTRGQQVTLSCSPISGHRSVSWYQQTPGQGLQFLFEYFSETQRNKGNFPGRFSGRQFSNSRSEMNVSTLELGDSALYLCASRWDRNNSPLHFGNGTRLTVT.

The rearrangement uses TRBV7-9 and TRBJ2-5; D remains unclear. Germline V gene data show CDR1 as SEHNR and CDR2 as FQNEAQ (reference sequence). V was clipped by 6 bases and J by 2 bases, with 7 bases between them. The CDR3 has 12 amino acids. As DNA, the CDR3 is TGTGCCAGCAGGGCGGTACAAGAGACCCAGTACTTC. This gives the protein CASRAVQETQYF.

This clone has more than one count but fewer than ten. V gene TRBV5-1 combines with J gene TRBJ2-2; D might be TRBD1 or TRBD2, each matching 6 bases. CDR3 length: 15 residues. The V end was cut by 3 bases, the J end by 2 bases, with 11 bases between. CDR1 and CDR2 (germline): SGHRS, YFSETQ. This CDR3 is CASSWGASNTGELFF. The CDR3 DNA follows: TGCGCCAGCAGCTGGGGGGCATCCAACACCGGGGAGCTGTTTTTT.

The gene calls are TRBV7-3 and TRBJ1-3; D is unclear. Germline CDR1 and CDR2: SGHTA and FQGTGA. V lost 3 bases to trimming and J lost 4 bases, with 7 bases between them. There are 13 residues in the CDR3. This CDR3 reads CASSLGLGNTIYF. CDR3 sequence (DNA): TGTGCCAGCAGCTTGGGTTTAGGAAACACCATATATTTT.